The 16 T cell receptor beta chains given below trace back to one sample, sequenced in a study of cytomegalovirus exposure and HLA in healthy donors. 60 Vbeta and 13 Jbeta primers were used in PCR. The protocol was immunoSEQ multiplex PCR, while the TCRdb copy is restricted to in-frame clones and leaves out a portion. This sample carries more than 85,000 clones, approximately 82% of them seen once, and the ten largest clones take 13%. What was sequenced was PBMCs. These receptors were collected from a man younger than 45 in good health and CMV-seropositive.

This clone was counted a single time. The chain uses TRBV23-1 and TRBJ1-5; D gene ambiguous. TRBV23-1 is identified as an open reading frame with a role that is uncertain. The length of the CDR3 is 17 residues. The ends were cut back, 2 bases at V and 0 bases at J, with 14 bases in the middle. This CDR3 is CASSQTAEEHSNQPQHF. Here the CDR3 DNA reads TGCGCCAGCAGTCAAACGGCCGAGGAGCATAGCAATCAGCCCCAGCATTTT.

CDR3: CASSQGGRNQPQHF. In DNA form, the CDR3 reads TGTGCCAGCAGCCAGGGGGGCCGCAATCAGCCCCAGCATTTT. The rearrangement joins TRBV7-9 to TRBJ1-5; 7 bases map to TRBD1. The CDR3 loop spans 14 amino acids. CDR1 is SEHNR, CDR2 FQNEAQ, per germline (reference sequence). Trimming took 5 bases from V and 2 from J; bases not matched to a gene: 3.

The rearrangement links TRBV6-1 to TRBJ1-3; 10 bases fit TRBD1. Germline trimming cut 1 base from V and 0 bases from J; bases unmatched to any gene: 3. The CDR3 contains 17 residues. Germline V lookup: CDR1 MNHNS, CDR2 SASEGT. In DNA, the CDR3 is TGTGCCAGCAGTGAAGGACAGGGGGCCCGCTCTGGAAACACCATATATTTT. This codes for CASSEGQGARSGNTIYF.

V usage is TRBV4-3 and J usage is TRBJ1-2, with TRBD1 matching over 7 bases. V trimming: 4 bases; J trimming: 5 bases; junction bases outside the gene matches: 10. The CDR3 runs to 15 residues. CDR1 is LGHNA and CDR2 is YSLEER in the germline V gene. The CDR3 nucleotides read TGCGCCAGCAGCCCTCGGACAGGATCGGGATATGGCTACACCTTC. Protein sequence: CASSPRTGSGYGYTF.

The chain employs TRBV14 and TRBJ2-7; D gene unclear. The CDR3 runs to 13 residues. Per germline, CDR1 SGHDN and CDR2 FVKESK. With 4 bases removed from V and 2 bases from J, the gap between germline ends came to 9 bases. CDR3 protein: CASSLSSPYEQYF. DNA for the CDR3: TGTGCCAGCAGCCTATCGTCCCCCTACGAGCAGTACTTC.

Turning to this clone: Other DNA sequences within the sample encode an identical CDR3. V and J are TRBV19 and TRBJ2-1, with D perhaps matching TRBD1 (5 bases). CDR3 size: 13 residues. Germline V gene lookup returns CDR1 LNHDA and CDR2 SQIVND (reference sequence). The ends were cut back, 3 bases at V and 4 bases at J, with 7 bases in the middle. The CDR3 bases are TGTGCCAGTAGTATGGGGCTTTACAATGAGCAGTTCTTC. It codes for CASSMGLYNEQFF.

This chain joins TRBV7-2 and TRBJ1-2; D may be TRBD1 (5 bases). Per germline, CDR1 SGHTA and CDR2 FQGNSA. V lost 2 bases, J lost 4 bases, and 17 bases lay in between. The CDR3 loop spans 16 amino acids. The CDR3 spells CASSLNPRQMTYGYTF. CDR3 bases: TGTGCCAGCAGCTTAAATCCGAGACAGATGACCTATGGCTACACCTTC. Using reference TRBV7-2 and TRBJ1-2 for the parts outside the CDR3, the full variable domain is GAGVSQSPSNKVTEKGKDVELRCDPISGHTALYWYRQSLGQGLEFLIYFQGNSAPDKSGLPSDRFSAERTGGSVSTLTIQRTQQEDSAVYLCASSLNPRQMTYGYTFGSGTRLTVV.

This clone was seen only a few times. The chain has TRBV7-2 and TRBJ2-1, with D tentatively TRBD1 (6 bases). This CDR3 contains 15 residues. Germline lookup yields CDR1 SGHTA and CDR2 FQGNSA. V lost 2 bases and J 2 bases, leaving 10 bases between the germline ends. The CDR3 nucleotides are TGTGCCAGCAGCTTACTACAGGGTGCCTACAATGAGCAGTTCTTC. It codes for CASSLLQGAYNEQFF.

The rearrangement joins TRBV7-9 to TRBJ1-1, with 11 bases fitting TRBD1. After removal of 5 bases from V and 1 base from J, the junction contained 0 bases not matched to a gene. The CDR3 contains 14 residues. Germline-derived CDR1 and CDR2 are SEHNR and FQNEAQ (reference sequence). The CDR3 here is CASSGTGGNTEAFF. The CDR3 DNA reads TGTGCCAGCAGCGGGACAGGGGGGAACACTGAAGCTTTCTTT.

This clone was seen more than once but under ten times. This chain links TRBV10-3 with TRBJ2-3; 14 bases fit TRBD2. Trimming removed 4 bases from V and 5 bases from J; junction bases left unmatched: 11. This CDR3 contains 18 residues. Germline values: CDR1 ENHRY, CDR2 SYGVKD. Written as DNA, the CDR3 is TGTGCCATCAGTGGCGACTCTGGGACTAGCGGGGGAGTAGATACGCAGTATTTT. Protein product: CAISGDSGTSGGVDTQYF.

This clone was detected only a few times. The J gene is TRBJ2-5, the V gene TRBV7-3; 12 nucleotides match TRBD2. The CDR3 covers 16 residues. The germline CDR1 and CDR2 sequences are SGHTA and FQGTGA. The V gene end was trimmed by 5 bases and the J gene end by 5 bases; junction bases not matched to a gene: 9. In DNA, the CDR3 is TGTGCCAGCAGCCGCAGGACTAGCGGGGAGGGGGAGACCCAGTACTTC. Encoded protein: CASSRRTSGEGETQYF.

This chain connects TRBV16 to TRBJ1-2; 10 bases align to TRBD1. After removal of 4 bases from V and 3 bases from J, the junction contained 8 bases not matched to a gene. This CDR3 has 16 residues. The germline CDR1 and CDR2 sequences are KGHSY and FQNENV. CDR3 residues: CASSPSPGTGDYGYTF. Written as DNA, the CDR3 is TGTGCCAGCAGCCCTTCCCCCGGGACAGGGGACTATGGCTACACCTTC.

The chain couples TRBV6-5 to TRBJ1-3, with D perhaps TRBD1 (5 bases). The V gene lost 8 bases and the J gene lost 3 bases, with 14 bases spanning the gap. The germline gives CDR1 MNHEY, CDR2 SVGAGI. The CDR3 sequence is 14 residues long. The CDR3, as DNA: TGTGCCAGCCGACCGCAGGGAGGTGGAAACACCATATATTTT. Its translation: CASRPQGGGNTIYF.

This sequence joins TRBV30 and TRBJ1-1; no definite D call. Trimming took off 4 bases at V and 5 bases at J, with 20 bases between the two ends. Germline CDR1 and CDR2: GTSNPN and SVGIG (reference sequence). There are 15 residues in the CDR3. In nucleotides, the CDR3 is TGTGCCTGGACCCTCTTGGAGGGCTTGGGAACTGAAGCTTTCTTT. Translated, it gives CAWTLLEGLGTEAFF.

This clone appeared a single time. This rearrangement joins TRBV19 to TRBJ2-7; 8 bases fit TRBD1. V was pared by 1 base and J by 6 bases, with 5 bases of the junction left unmatched. In germline, CDR1 is LNHDA, CDR2 SQIVND (reference sequence). The CDR3 is 14 amino acids. The CDR3 coding sequence is TGTGCCAGTAGTATAGGGCCCGGGACAGGCGAGCAGTACTTC. Protein: CASSIGPGTGEQYF.

The chain links TRBV28 to TRBJ1-5; D is perhaps TRBD1 (5 bases). The CDR3 has 14 residues. Germline CDR1 MDHEN, CDR2 SYDVKM. The germline V and J ends were trimmed by 7 bases and 6 bases, with 16 bases remaining between them. CDR3 sequence: CASTLAWGSQPQHF. In DNA, the CDR3 is TGTGCCAGCACCTTAGCCTGGGGCAGTCAGCCCCAGCATTTT.